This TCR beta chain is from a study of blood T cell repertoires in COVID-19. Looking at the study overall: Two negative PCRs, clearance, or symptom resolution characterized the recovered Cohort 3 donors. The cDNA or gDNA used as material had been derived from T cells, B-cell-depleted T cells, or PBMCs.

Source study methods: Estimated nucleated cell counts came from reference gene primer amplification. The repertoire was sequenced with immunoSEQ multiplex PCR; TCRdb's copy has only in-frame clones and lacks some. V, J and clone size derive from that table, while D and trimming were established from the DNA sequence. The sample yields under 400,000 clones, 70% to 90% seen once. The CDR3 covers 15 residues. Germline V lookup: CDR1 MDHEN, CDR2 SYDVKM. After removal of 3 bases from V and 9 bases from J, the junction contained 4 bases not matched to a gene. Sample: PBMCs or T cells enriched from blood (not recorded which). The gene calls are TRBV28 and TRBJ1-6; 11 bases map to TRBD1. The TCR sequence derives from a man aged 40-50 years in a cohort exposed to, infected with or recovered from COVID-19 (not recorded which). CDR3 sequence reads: CASSFGQGATSPLHF. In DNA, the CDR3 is TGTGCCAGCAGTTTCGGACAGGGGGCGACTTCACCCCTCCACTTT. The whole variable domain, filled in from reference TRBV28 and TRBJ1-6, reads DVKVTQSSRYLVKRTGEKVFLECVQDMDHENMFWYRQDPGLGLRLIYFSYDVKMKEKGDIPEGYSVSREKKERFSLILESASTNQTSMYLCASSFGQGATSPLHFGNGTRLTVT.